The 19 T cell receptor beta chains listed next were all sequenced from one sample in a study of cytomegalovirus exposure and HLA in healthy donors. The primer mix had 60 Vbeta and 13 Jbeta primers. Measured with immunoSEQ multiplex PCR; TCRdb has only the in-frame clones, and not every one. This sample has about 140,000 clones, with around 80% found just once. Sequencing was done on a sample of PBMCs. Receptors were obtained from a male donor in good health and CMV-seronegative.

V usage is TRBV6-5 and J usage is TRBJ1-3; D perhaps matches TRBD1 (6 bases). Germline values: CDR1 MNHEY, CDR2 SVGAGI. The V and J ends lost 0 bases and 3 bases respectively, with 12 bases between them. The CDR3 extends over 16 amino acids. The DNA of the CDR3 is TGTGCCAGCAGTTACTCGCTGGGGGCTGTTGGAAACACCATATATTTT. As protein: CASSYSLGAVGNTIYF.

The J gene is TRBJ2-3, the V gene TRBV7-9; 14 positions agree with TRBD2. The CDR3 sequence is 18 residues long. V shed 5 bases, J shed 3 bases, and the junction held 10 bases outside the gene matches. Per the germline V gene, CDR1 is SEHNR and CDR2 is FQNEAQ (reference sequence). This chain's CDR3 is CASSRPGLAGVVTDTQYF. The DNA of the CDR3 is TGTGCCAGCAGCCGACCGGGACTAGCGGGGGTAGTAACAGATACGCAGTATTTT.

The chain joins TRBV2 to TRBJ2-5, with TRBD1 matching over 12 bases. The CDR3 spans 15 residues. V shed 8 bases, J shed 5 bases, and the junction held 9 bases outside the gene matches. The germline V gene has CDR1 SNHLY and CDR2 FYNNEI. CDR3 sequence: CASVGTGGDWETQYF. CDR3 DNA sequence: TGTGCCAGCGTGGGGACAGGGGGCGATTGGGAGACCCAGTACTTC.

The rearrangement joins TRBV4-1 to TRBJ1-1; 9 bases align to TRBD1. The CDR3 loop spans 18 amino acids. Unmatched junction bases numbered 14, after V lost 1 base and J lost 5 bases. The V gene's germline CDR1 is MGHRA and CDR2 YSYEKL. This chain's CDR3 is CASSQGSPTGGKETEAFF. CDR3 nucleotides: TGCGCCAGCAGCCAAGGTTCCCCGACAGGGGGTAAGGAGACTGAAGCTTTCTTT.

The J gene is TRBJ2-5, the V gene TRBV9, with TRBD2 matching over 11 bases. Trimming removed 4 bases from V and 2 bases from J; junction bases left unmatched: 4. Germline lookup yields CDR1 SGDLS and CDR2 YYNGEE. This CDR3 is built from 15 residues. The CDR3, as DNA: TGTGCCAGCAGCTTGGGACTAGCGGTACAAGAGACCCAGTACTTC. Translation: CASSLGLAVQETQYF.

This clone came up once. The chain employs TRBV5-1 and TRBJ1-1, with 12 bases aligning to TRBD1. CDR3 length: 14 amino acids. J was trimmed by 7 bases and V by 6 bases; bases with no gene match: 7. Per germline, CDR1 SGHRS and CDR2 YFSETQ. The CDR3 loop is CASKPGQGAVEAFF. CDR3 sequence (DNA): TGCGCCAGCAAACCGGGACAGGGGGCTGTTGAAGCTTTCTTT.

The chain joins TRBV11-2 to TRBJ2-1; 7 bases are shared with TRBD1. CDR3 length equals 14 residues. Unmatched junction bases numbered 7, after V lost 1 base and J lost 10 bases. CDR1 SGHAT and CDR2 FQNNGV come from the germline V gene. The CDR3 loop reads CASSLVRTGLEQFF. In DNA form, the CDR3 reads TGTGCCAGCAGCTTAGTTCGGACAGGACTGGAGCAGTTCTTC.

DNA of the CDR3: TGTGCCAGCAGTAATTTCGGGGGAACCGGGGAGCTGTTTTTT. This translates into CASSNFGGTGELFF. This chain uses TRBV5-4 with TRBJ2-2, with D maybe TRBD2 (6 bases). Trimming took 5 bases from V and 5 from J, leaving 13 bases between them. Per the germline V gene, CDR1 is SGHNT and CDR2 is YYREEE (reference sequence). This CDR3 contains 14 residues. The variable domain in full, with the rest retrieved from reference TRBV5-4 and TRBJ2-2, is ETGVTQSPTHLIKTRGQQVTLRCSSQSGHNTVSWYQQALGQGPQFIFQYYREEENGRGNFPPRFSGLQFPNYSSELNVNALELDDSALYLCASSNFGGTGELFFGEGSRLTVL.

A single count supports this clone. The gene calls are TRBV19 and TRBJ1-2; no clear D gene. This CDR3 comprises 13 residues. Germline CDR1 reads LNHDA; CDR2 reads SQIVND (reference sequence). Trimming stripped 5 bases from V and 2 bases from J, with 9 bases between. CDR3 in amino acids: CASSYTLNYGYTF. The DNA for the CDR3 is TGTGCCAGTAGTTATACCCTAAACTATGGCTACACCTTC.

The chain is built from TRBV23-1 and TRBJ2-4; weak D call: TRBD1 (6 bases). TRBV23-1 is an ORF, with its function uncertain. This CDR3 is 14 amino acids long. Trimming cost V 6 bases and J 7 bases, with 16 bases left between them. CDR3 coding DNA: TGCGCCAGCAGCCTTGGACAGACGGGGAACATTCAGTACTTC. Its translation is CASSLGQTGNIQYF.

J is TRBJ2-5 and V is TRBV7-3; D gene unclear. The J call may be faulty, since TRBJ2-7 better matches the DNA end. Germline V gene data show CDR1 as SGHTA and CDR2 as FQGTGA. This CDR3 has 16 amino acids. The CDR3 DNA is TGTGCCAGCGCCTCCATCGGCAGCGATGCGTCGTACGAGCAGTACTTC. Translated, it gives CASASIGSDASYEQYF.

V and J are TRBV7-2 and TRBJ2-7; unclear D gene. The CDR3 has 13 amino acids. The V gene lost 5 bases and the J gene lost 0 bases, with 8 bases spanning the gap. Germline values: CDR1 SGHTA, CDR2 FQGNSA. The CDR3 DNA follows: TGTGCCAGCAGCAGAGAAAGCTCCTACGAGCAGTACTTC. Translating it yields CASSRESSYEQYF.

The CDR3 coding sequence is TGCAGCGTTGATAACAGGGGAGGAACTGAAGCTTTCTTT. This codes for CSVDNRGGTEAFF. The V and J genes are TRBV29-1 and TRBJ1-1; 7 positions match TRBD1. CDR3 length: 13 amino acids. Germline CDR1 and CDR2: SQVTM and ANQGSEA. The junction had 6 bases not matched to a gene; V was cut back by 3 bases and J by 5 bases.

The chain is built from TRBV15 and TRBJ2-1, with 9 bases aligning to TRBD1. The ends lost 5 bases at V and 6 bases at J; junction bases unmatched: 14. Germline CDR1 reads LNHNV; CDR2 reads YYDKDF (reference sequence). The CDR3 extends over 17 amino acids. The CDR3 nucleotides are TGTGCCACCAGCGCAGCAGTGGGGGACAGGGAGACCAATGAGCAGTTCTTC. Its protein product is CATSAAVGDRETNEQFF.

This chain connects TRBV4-3 to TRBJ2-6; TRBD1 agrees at 7 bases. The CDR3 totals 14 residues. Trimming cost V 1 base and J 7 bases; bases outside gene matches: 1. Germline loops: CDR1 LGHNA, CDR2 YSLEER. Written as DNA, the CDR3 is TGCGCCAGCAGCCAAGGAGGGGGCGCCAACGTCCTGACTTTC. As protein: CASSQGGGANVLTF.

The chain uses TRBV20-1 and TRBJ2-5; unclear D gene. CDR3 length: 11 amino acids. Germline loops: CDR1 DFQATT, CDR2 SNEGSKA (reference sequence). The CDR3 protein is CSPASRETQYF. The DNA of the CDR3 is TGCAGCCCCGCCTCGAGGGAGACCCAGTACTTC.

The rearrangement uses TRBV4-1 and TRBJ1-5, with 9 bases identical to TRBD1. There are 18 residues in the CDR3. With 0 bases clipped from V and 6 bases from J, the junction kept 12 bases outside the gene matches. Germline values: CDR1 MGHRA, CDR2 YSYEKL. CDR3 in DNA: TGCGCCAGCAGCCAAGATGGGGGGGCCGGGACAGGGAGTCAGCCCCAGCATTTT. This encodes CASSQDGGAGTGSQPQHF.

This CDR3 reads CASRRQPQFGETQYF. Here the CDR3 DNA reads TGTGCCAGCAGGAGACAGCCTCAATTCGGCGAGACCCAGTACTTC. The V and J genes are TRBV6-6 and TRBJ2-5, with D maybe TRBD1 (5 bases). This CDR3 has 15 amino acids. Trimming left V 6 bases short and J 5 bases short, with 19 bases between. Germline V lookup: CDR1 MNHNY, CDR2 SVGAGI (reference sequence).

The chain joins TRBV7-2 to TRBJ2-2; the D gene is possibly TRBD2 (5 bases). Trimming removed 5 bases at V and 1 base at J, with 8 bases between. Germline CDR1 SGHTA, CDR2 FQGNSA. This CDR3 comprises 14 residues. CDR3 coding DNA: TGTGCCAGCAGCCCCGAGGGGAACACCGGGGAGCTGTTTTTT. Translation: CASSPEGNTGELFF.